The 8 T cell receptor beta chains in this list originate from one sample, sequenced in a study of cytomegalovirus exposure and HLA in healthy donors. Here immunoSEQ multiplex PCR was the method, and the copy in TCRdb shows in-frame clones only, minus some. Of some 150,000 clones detected, around 90% appear once; the ten largest clones hold 6.2%. Sequenced material: PBMCs. These receptor sequences come from a woman aged 25 to 45 in good health and CMV-seropositive.

The V gene is TRBV10-3, the J gene TRBJ2-7, with 7 positions matching TRBD1. Germline CDR1 and CDR2: ENHRY and SYGVKD. J was trimmed by 6 bases and V by 4 bases; bases with no gene match: 3. There are 12 residues in the CDR3. CDR3 DNA sequence: TGTGCCATCAGTGCGGGACAGCGCGAGCAGTACTTC. The encoded protein is CAISAGQREQYF.

The gene calls are TRBV28 and TRBJ1-6, with a tentative D call TRBD1 (5 bases). The length of the CDR3 is 16 residues. Trimming took 2 bases from V and 2 from J, leaving 10 bases between them. CDR1 is MDHEN and CDR2 is SYDVKM in the germline V gene. The CDR3 loop reads CASSLREGTYNSPLHF. The CDR3 DNA is TGTGCCAGCAGTTTAAGGGAGGGGACCTATAATTCACCCCTCCACTTT.

This clone was observed a single time. The chain recombines TRBV7-2 with TRBJ2-2; D gene uncertain. CDR3 size: 17 residues. Trimming took 5 bases from V and 1 from J, leaving 17 bases between them. Germline-derived CDR1 and CDR2 are SGHTA and FQGNSA. CDR3 nucleotide sequence: TGTGCCAGCAGCGCCTGGCGGTGGTTCATGAACACCGGGGAGCTGTTTTTT. Amino acid sequence: CASSAWRWFMNTGELFF. Supplemented by reference TRBV7-2 and TRBJ2-2, the full variable domain reads GAGVSQSPSNKVTEKGKDVELRCDPISGHTALYWYRQSLGQGLEFLIYFQGNSAPDKSGLPSDRFSAERTGGSVSTLTIQRTQQEDSAVYLCASSAWRWFMNTGELFFGEGSRLTVL.

The genes are TRBV6-5 and TRBJ2-7, with 7 positions matching TRBD2. CDR3 length: 14 amino acids. With 2 bases clipped from V and 5 bases from J, the junction kept 6 bases outside the gene matches. Germline values: CDR1 MNHEY, CDR2 SVGAGI. CDR3 sequence reads: CASSYRAGVHEQYF. CDR3 bases: TGTGCCAGCAGTTACCGGGCGGGAGTCCACGAGCAGTACTTC.

This chain connects TRBV7-2 to TRBJ1-6; 8 bases agree with TRBD1. CDR1 and CDR2 (germline): SGHTA, FQGNSA. Trimming removed 7 bases from V and 10 bases from J; junction bases left unmatched: 12. This CDR3 spans 15 amino acids. CDR3: CASTRNPTGVSPLHF. CDR3 in DNA: TGTGCCAGCACCCGAAACCCGACAGGGGTCTCACCCCTCCACTTT.

The CDR3 spells CASSFLARNTGELFF. CDR3 bases: TGTGCCAGCAGTTTCCTAGCGCGGAACACCGGGGAGCTGTTTTTT. The chain is built from TRBV28 and TRBJ2-2, with D possibly TRBD2 on 6 matching bases. Per the germline V gene, CDR1 is MDHEN and CDR2 is SYDVKM. Trimming removed 3 bases at V and 1 base at J, with 9 bases between. This CDR3 is 15 amino acids long.

This clone was detected a few times. The V call is TRBV6-5, the J call TRBJ1-1, with 7 bases that match TRBD1. This CDR3 is built from 14 residues. Germline V gene lookup returns CDR1 MNHEY and CDR2 SVGAGI. V lost 5 bases to trimming and J lost 2 bases; unmatched junction nucleotides: 5. The CDR3 sequence: CASSKWDRNTEAFF. The CDR3 bases are TGTGCCAGCAGTAAATGGGACAGAAACACTGAAGCTTTCTTT.

V is TRBV5-1 and J is TRBJ1-1, with D perhaps matching TRBD1 (5 bases). V was pared by 1 base and J by 8 bases, with 18 bases between. Germline lookup yields CDR1 SGHRS and CDR2 YFSETQ. The CDR3 extends over 15 amino acids. CDR3 sequence reads: CASSLRAGRVAEAFF. CDR3 nucleotides: TGCGCCAGCAGCTTGAGAGCAGGGCGAGTCGCCGAAGCTTTCTTT.